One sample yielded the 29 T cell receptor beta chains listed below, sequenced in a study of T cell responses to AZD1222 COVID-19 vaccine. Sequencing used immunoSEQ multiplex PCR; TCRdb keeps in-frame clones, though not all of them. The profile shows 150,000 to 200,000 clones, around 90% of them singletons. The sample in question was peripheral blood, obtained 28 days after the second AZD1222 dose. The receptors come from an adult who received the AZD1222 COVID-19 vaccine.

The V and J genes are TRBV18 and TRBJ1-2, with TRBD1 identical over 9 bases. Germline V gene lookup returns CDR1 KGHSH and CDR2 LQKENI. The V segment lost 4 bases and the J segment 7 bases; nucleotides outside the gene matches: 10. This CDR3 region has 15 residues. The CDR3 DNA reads TGTGCCAGCTCACGCTCCGGGACACAGGGGGCTGGCTACACCTTC. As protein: CASSRSGTQGAGYTF. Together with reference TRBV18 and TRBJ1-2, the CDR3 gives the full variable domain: NAGVMQNPRHLVRRRGQEARLRCSPMKGHSHVYWYRQLPEEGLKFMVYLQKENIIDESGMPKERFSAEFPKEGPSILRIQQVVRGDSAAYFCASSRSGTQGAGYTFGSGTRLTVV.

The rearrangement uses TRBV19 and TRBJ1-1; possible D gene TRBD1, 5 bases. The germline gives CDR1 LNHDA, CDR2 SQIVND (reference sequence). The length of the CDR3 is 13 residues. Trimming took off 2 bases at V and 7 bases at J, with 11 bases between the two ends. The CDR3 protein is CASSITSGGEAFF. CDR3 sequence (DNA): TGTGCCAGTAGTATAACCTCGGGGGGTGAAGCTTTCTTT.

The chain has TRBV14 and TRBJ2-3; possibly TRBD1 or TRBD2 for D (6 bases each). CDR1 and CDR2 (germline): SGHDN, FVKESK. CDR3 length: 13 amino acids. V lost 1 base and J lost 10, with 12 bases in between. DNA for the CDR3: TGTGCCAGCAGCCAAGCGGGGGCGGTGGCGCAGTATTTT. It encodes CASSQAGAVAQYF.

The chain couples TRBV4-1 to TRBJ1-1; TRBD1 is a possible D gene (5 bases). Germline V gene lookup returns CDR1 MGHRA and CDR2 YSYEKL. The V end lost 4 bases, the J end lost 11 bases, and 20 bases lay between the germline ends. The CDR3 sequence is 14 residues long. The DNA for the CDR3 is TGCGCCAGCAGCCGCCCTTCTGCGGGGCAATGGGCTTTCTTT. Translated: CASSRPSAGQWAFF.

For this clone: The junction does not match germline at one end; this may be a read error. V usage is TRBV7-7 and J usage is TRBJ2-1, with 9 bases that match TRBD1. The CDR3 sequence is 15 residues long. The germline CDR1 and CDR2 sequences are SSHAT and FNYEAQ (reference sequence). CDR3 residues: CASSLGQGSYNEQFF. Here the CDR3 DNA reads TGTGCTAGCAGCTTAGGACAGGGGTCCTACAATGAGCAGTTCTTC.

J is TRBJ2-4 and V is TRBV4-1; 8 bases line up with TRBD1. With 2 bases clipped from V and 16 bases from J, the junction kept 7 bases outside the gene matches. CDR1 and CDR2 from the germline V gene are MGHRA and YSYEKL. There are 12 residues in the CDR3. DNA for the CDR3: TGCGCCAGCAGCCAATCAGGGGGCCCTACCTACTTC. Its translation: CASSQSGGPTYF.

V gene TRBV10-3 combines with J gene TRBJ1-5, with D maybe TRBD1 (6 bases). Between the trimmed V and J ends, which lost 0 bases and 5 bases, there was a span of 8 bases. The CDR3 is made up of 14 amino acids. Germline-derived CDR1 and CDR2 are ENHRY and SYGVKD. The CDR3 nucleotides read TGTGCCATCAGTGAGTCACCAGGGGATCAGCCCCAGCATTTT. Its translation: CAISESPGDQPQHF.

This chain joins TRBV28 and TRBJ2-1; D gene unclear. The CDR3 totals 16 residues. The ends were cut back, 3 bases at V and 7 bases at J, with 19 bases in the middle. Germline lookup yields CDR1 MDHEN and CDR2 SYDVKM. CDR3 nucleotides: TGTGCCAGCAGTTTGGGGATTAGCAGCTCACGGAATGAGCAGTTCTTC. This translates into CASSLGISSSRNEQFF.

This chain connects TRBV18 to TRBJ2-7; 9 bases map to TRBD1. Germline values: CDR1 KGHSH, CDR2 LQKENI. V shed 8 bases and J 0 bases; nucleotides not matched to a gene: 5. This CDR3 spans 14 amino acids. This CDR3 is CASTVQGASYEQYF. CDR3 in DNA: TGTGCCAGCACCGTACAGGGGGCCTCCTACGAGCAGTACTTC.

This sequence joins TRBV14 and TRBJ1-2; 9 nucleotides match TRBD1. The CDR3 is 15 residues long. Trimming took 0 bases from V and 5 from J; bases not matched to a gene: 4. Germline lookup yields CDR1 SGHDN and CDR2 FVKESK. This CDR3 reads CASSQESQGAYGYTF. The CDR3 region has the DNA TGTGCCAGCAGCCAAGAGTCACAGGGGGCATATGGCTACACCTTC. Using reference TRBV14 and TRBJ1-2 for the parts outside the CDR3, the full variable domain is EAGVTQFPSHSVIEKGQTVTLRCDPISGHDNLYWYRRVMGKEIKFLLHFVKESKQDESGMPNNRFLAERTGGTYSTLKVQPAELEDSGVYFCASSQESQGAYGYTFGSGTRLTVV.

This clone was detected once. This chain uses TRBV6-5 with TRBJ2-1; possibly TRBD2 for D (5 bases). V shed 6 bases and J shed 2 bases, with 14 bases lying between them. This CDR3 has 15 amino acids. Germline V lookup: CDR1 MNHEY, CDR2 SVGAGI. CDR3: CASRVAIRAYNEQFF. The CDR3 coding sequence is TGTGCCAGCAGGGTAGCGATTAGAGCCTACAATGAGCAGTTCTTC.

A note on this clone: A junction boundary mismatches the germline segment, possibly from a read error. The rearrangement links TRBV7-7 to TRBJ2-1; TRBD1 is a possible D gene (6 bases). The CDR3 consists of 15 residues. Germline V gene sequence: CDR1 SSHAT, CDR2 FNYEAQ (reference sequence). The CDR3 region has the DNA TGTGCTAGCAGCCCACAGGGCCTCCGGGACAATGAGCAGTTCTTC. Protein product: CASSPQGLRDNEQFF.

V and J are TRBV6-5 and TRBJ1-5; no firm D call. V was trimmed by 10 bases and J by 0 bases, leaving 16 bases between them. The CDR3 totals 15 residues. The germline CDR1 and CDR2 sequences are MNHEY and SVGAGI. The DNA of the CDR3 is TGTGCCACAAGGGCAGCACGATATAGCAATCAGCCCCAGCATTTT. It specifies CATRAARYSNQPQHF.

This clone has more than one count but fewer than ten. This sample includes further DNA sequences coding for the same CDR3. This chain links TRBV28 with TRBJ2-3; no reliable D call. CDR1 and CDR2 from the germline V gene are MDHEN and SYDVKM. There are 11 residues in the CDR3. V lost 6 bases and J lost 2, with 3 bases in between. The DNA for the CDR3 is TGTGCCAGCAGCTTCACAGATACGCAGTATTTT. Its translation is CASSFTDTQYF.

Written as DNA, the CDR3 is TGCGCCAGCAGCTCCCCCCAGGGTACTGAAGCTTTCTTT. This translates into CASSSPQGTEAFF. The V gene is TRBV5-1, the J gene TRBJ1-1; D possibly corresponds to TRBD1 (5 bases). CDR3 length equals 13 residues. CDR1 is SGHRS and CDR2 is YFSETQ in the germline V gene. Between the trimmed V and J ends, which lost 3 bases and 5 bases, there was a span of 11 bases.

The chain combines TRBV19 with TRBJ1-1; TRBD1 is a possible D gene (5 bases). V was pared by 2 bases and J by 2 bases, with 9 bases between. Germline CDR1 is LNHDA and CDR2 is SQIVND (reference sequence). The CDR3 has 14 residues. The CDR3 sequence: CASSIMDTNTEAFF. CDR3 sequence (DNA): TGTGCCAGTAGTATAATGGACACTAACACTGAAGCTTTCTTT.

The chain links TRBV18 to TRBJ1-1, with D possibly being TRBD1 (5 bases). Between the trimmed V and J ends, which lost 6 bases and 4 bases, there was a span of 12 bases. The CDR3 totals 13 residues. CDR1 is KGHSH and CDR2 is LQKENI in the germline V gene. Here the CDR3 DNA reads TGTGCCAGCTCCCCGAACGGGGGCACTGAAGCTTTCTTT. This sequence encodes CASSPNGGTEAFF.

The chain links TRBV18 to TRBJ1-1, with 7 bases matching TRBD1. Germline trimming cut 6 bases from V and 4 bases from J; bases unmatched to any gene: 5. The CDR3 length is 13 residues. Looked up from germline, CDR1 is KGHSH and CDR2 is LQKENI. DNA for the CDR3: TGTGCCAGCTCCCCCCGGGACAGCACTGAAGCTTTCTTT. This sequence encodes CASSPRDSTEAFF. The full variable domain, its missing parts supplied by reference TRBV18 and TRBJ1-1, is NAGVMQNPRHLVRRRGQEARLRCSPMKGHSHVYWYRQLPEEGLKFMVYLQKENIIDESGMPKERFSAEFPKEGPSILRIQQVVRGDSAAYFCASSPRDSTEAFFGQGTRLTVV.

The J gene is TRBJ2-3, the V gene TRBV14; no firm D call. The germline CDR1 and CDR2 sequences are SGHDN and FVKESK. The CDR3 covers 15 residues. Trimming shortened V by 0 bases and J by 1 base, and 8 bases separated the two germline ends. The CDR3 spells CASSQDSFRTDTQYF. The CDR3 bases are TGTGCCAGCAGCCAAGATAGTTTTCGCACAGATACGCAGTATTTT.

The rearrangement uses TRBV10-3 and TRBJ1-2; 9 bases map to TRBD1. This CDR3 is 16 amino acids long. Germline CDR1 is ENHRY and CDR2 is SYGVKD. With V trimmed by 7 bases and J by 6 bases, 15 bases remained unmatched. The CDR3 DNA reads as TGTGCCATCACCTACTGGGACAGGGAATCCGGGAATGGCTACACCTTC. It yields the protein CAITYWDRESGNGYTF.

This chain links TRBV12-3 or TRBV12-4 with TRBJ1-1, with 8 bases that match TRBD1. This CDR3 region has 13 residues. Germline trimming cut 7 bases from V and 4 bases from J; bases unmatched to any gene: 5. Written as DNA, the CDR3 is TGTGCCAGCAACAGGGGGATGAGCACTGAAGCTTTCTTT. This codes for CASNRGMSTEAFF.

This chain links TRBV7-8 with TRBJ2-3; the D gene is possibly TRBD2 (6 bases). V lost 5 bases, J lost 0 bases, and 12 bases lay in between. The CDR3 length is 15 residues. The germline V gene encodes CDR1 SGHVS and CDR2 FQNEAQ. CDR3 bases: TGTGCCAGCAGCGTCGGACTACTTAGCACAGATACGCAGTATTTT. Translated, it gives CASSVGLLSTDTQYF. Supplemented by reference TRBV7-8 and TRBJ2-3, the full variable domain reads GAGVSQSPRYKVAKRGQDVALRCDPISGHVSLFWYQQALGQGPEFLTYFQNEAQLDKSGLPSDRFFAERPEGSVSTLKIQRTQQEDSAVYLCASSVGLLSTDTQYFGPGTRLTVL.

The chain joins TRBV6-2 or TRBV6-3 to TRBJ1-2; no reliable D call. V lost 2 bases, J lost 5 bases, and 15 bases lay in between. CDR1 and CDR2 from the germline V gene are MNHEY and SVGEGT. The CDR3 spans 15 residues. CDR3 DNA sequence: TGTGCCAGCAGTTACGACGGCGGAATCGTATATGGCTACACCTTC. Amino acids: CASSYDGGIVYGYTF.

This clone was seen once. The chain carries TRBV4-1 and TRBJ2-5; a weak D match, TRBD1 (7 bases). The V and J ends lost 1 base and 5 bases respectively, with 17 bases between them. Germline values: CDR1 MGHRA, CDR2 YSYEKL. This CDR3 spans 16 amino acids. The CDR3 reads CASSQVGGGAGETQYF. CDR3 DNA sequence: TGCGCCAGCAGCCAAGTAGGAGGGGGCGCGGGGGAGACCCAGTACTTC.

The CDR3 nucleotides are TGTGCCAGCAGCCGGACAGGGTTCGGCACTGAAGCTTTCTTT. This translates into CASSRTGFGTEAFF. The rearrangement uses TRBV6-5 and TRBJ1-1; 8 bases line up with TRBD1. The CDR3 consists of 14 residues. Unmatched junction bases numbered 7, after V lost 6 bases and J lost 4 bases. The germline gives CDR1 MNHEY, CDR2 SVGAGI.

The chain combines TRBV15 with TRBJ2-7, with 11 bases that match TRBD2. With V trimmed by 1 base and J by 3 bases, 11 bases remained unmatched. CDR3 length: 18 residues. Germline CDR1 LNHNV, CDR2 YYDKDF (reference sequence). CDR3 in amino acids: CATSRVALAGDPNYEQYF. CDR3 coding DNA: TGTGCCACCAGCAGAGTAGCACTAGCGGGGGACCCAAACTACGAGCAGTACTTC.

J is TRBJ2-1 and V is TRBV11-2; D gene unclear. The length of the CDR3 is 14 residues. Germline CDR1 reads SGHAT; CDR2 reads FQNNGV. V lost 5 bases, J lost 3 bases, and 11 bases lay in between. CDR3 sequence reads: CASSQSGYYNEQFF. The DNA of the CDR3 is TGTGCCAGCAGCCAATCGGGTTACTACAATGAGCAGTTCTTC.

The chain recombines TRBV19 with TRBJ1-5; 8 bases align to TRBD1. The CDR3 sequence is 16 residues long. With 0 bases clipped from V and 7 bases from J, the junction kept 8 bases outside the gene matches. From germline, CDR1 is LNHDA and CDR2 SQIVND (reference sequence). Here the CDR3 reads CASSIDLRGQGQPQHF. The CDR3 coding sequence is TGTGCCAGTAGTATAGACCTCAGGGGGCAGGGGCAGCCCCAGCATTTT.

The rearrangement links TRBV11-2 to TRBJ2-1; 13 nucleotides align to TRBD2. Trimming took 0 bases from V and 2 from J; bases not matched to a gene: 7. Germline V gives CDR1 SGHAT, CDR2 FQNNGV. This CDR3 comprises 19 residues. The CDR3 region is CASSLEGLAGRLTYNEQFF. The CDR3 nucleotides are TGTGCCAGCAGCTTAGAGGGACTAGCGGGACGCCTTACCTACAATGAGCAGTTCTTC.